These T cell receptor beta chains were read from a single sample in a study of T cells after yellow fever vaccination. TCRdb redid the calling of the 5' RACE reads with MiXCR, one entry per CDR3 protein. This table has approximately 300,000 distinct CDR3 sequences, roughly a tenth appearing once. Sequencing was performed on CD4+ T cells sorted from PBMCs, taken 45 days after the yellow fever booster vaccination. These receptors all stem from a man aged 18 to 30 who received the YFV17D yellow fever vaccine. Each CDR3 is given with its conserved first and last residue. D genes are given only for firm matches. Rows may omit the clone size; those that give it use once, few, many or a size class.

v_call: TRBV5-5
j_call: TRBJ2-3
clone_size: -
d_call: -
cdr3_nt: TGTGCCAGCAGCCTAGGACCTACCGAGGCAGATACGCAGTATTTT
cdr3_aa: CASSLGPTEADTQYF

v_call: TRBV5-1
j_call: TRBJ1-1
clone_size: -
d_call: -
cdr3_nt: TGCGCCAGCAGCGACTTCGGAGGGGGGAACACTGAAGCTTTCTTT
cdr3_aa: CASSDFGGGNTEAFF

v_call: TRBV12-3/TRBV12-4
j_call: TRBJ2-1
clone_size: few
d_call: TRBD2
cdr3_nt: TGTGCCAGCACTCCCCTTCGGGGGGGCCAGTACAATGAGCAGTTCTTC
cdr3_aa: CASTPLRGGQYNEQFF

v_call: TRBV2
j_call: TRBJ1-2
clone_size: few
d_call: TRBD1
cdr3_nt: TGTGCCAGCAGTGAAGACCGGACAGGGGGTTTAGTTAGGTATGGCTACACCTTC
cdr3_aa: CASSEDRTGGLVRYGYTF

v_call: TRBV20-1
j_call: TRBJ2-3
clone_size: many
d_call: -
cdr3_nt: TGCAGTGCCCGCAGGACAGATACGCAGTATTTT
cdr3_aa: CSARRTDTQYF

v_call: TRBV10-3
j_call: TRBJ2-5
clone_size: -
d_call: TRBD2
cdr3_nt: TGTGCCACCTCCGGGACTAGCGGGGGGGCCCAAGGGACCCAGTACTTC
cdr3_aa: CATSGTSGGAQGTQYF

v_call: TRBV4-3
j_call: TRBJ1-1
clone_size: few
d_call: -
cdr3_nt: TGCGCCAGCAGCCAAGATTTGGGGGCCTGGAACACTGAAGCTTTCTTT
cdr3_aa: CASSQDLGAWNTEAFF

v_call: TRBV7-9
j_call: TRBJ1-2
clone_size: -
d_call: -
cdr3_nt: TGTGCCAGCAGCTCCCCGGGGGTCCCCCGGTATGGCTACACCTTC
cdr3_aa: CASSSPGVPRYGYTF

v_call: TRBV29-1
j_call: TRBJ2-7
clone_size: few
d_call: -
cdr3_nt: TGCAGCGTTGAGGGATTTGGCTACGAGCAGTACTTC
cdr3_aa: CSVEGFGYEQYF

v_call: TRBV5-6
j_call: TRBJ2-1
clone_size: many
d_call: -
cdr3_nt: TGTGCCAGCAGCTTGGCGCGTCGGGAGAACAATGAGCAGTTCTTC
cdr3_aa: CASSLARRENNEQFF

v_call: TRBV29-1
j_call: TRBJ1-1
clone_size: few
d_call: -
cdr3_nt: TGCAGCGGACCAGGGGATACCGCGAACACTGAAGCTTTCTTT
cdr3_aa: CSGPGDTANTEAFF

v_call: TRBV28
j_call: TRBJ1-2
clone_size: few
d_call: TRBD1
cdr3_nt: TGTGCCGGACAGGGGTCCCAACGTGGCTACACCTTC
cdr3_aa: CAGQGSQRGYTF

v_call: TRBV5-1
j_call: TRBJ1-2
clone_size: -
d_call: TRBD1
cdr3_nt: TGCGCCAGCAGGCCGCCGGACAGGGCTAACTATGGCTACACCTTC
cdr3_aa: CASRPPDRANYGYTF

v_call: TRBV15
j_call: TRBJ1-5
clone_size: few
d_call: -
cdr3_nt: TGTGCCACCAGCAGAGTGGACGGGCTGGGCAATCAGCCCCAGCATTTT
cdr3_aa: CATSRVDGLGNQPQHF

v_call: TRBV6-5
j_call: TRBJ2-3
clone_size: -
d_call: -
cdr3_nt: TGTGCCAGCAGTTTCGCCGCGAGCCCCGCTACGCAGTATTTT
cdr3_aa: CASSFAASPATQYF

v_call: TRBV18
j_call: TRBJ1-2
clone_size: few
d_call: -
cdr3_nt: TGTGCCAGCTCACCGGGGACGGCATGGGGCTACACCTTC
cdr3_aa: CASSPGTAWGYTF

v_call: TRBV11-2
j_call: TRBJ1-5
clone_size: many
d_call: -
cdr3_nt: TGTGCCAGCAGCTTAACCGAGGGCAATCAGCCCCAGCATTTT
cdr3_aa: CASSLTEGNQPQHF

v_call: TRBV25-1
j_call: TRBJ1-1
clone_size: -
d_call: TRBD1
cdr3_nt: TGTGCCAGCAGTGATGGGGGACAGGGGACCACTGAAGCTTTCTTT
cdr3_aa: CASSDGGQGTTEAFF

v_call: TRBV27
j_call: TRBJ1-3
clone_size: -
d_call: -
cdr3_nt: TGTGCCAGCAGGTTGAAGGGGCACGCTGGAAACACCATATATTTT
cdr3_aa: CASRLKGHAGNTIYF

v_call: TRBV5-1
j_call: TRBJ1-5
clone_size: -
d_call: -
cdr3_nt: TGCGCCAGCAGCATAGAGGGGCTCCTCAATCAGCCCCAGCATTTT
cdr3_aa: CASSIEGLLNQPQHF